This T cell receptor beta chain came from a study of cytomegalovirus exposure and HLA in healthy donors. For the study at large: Researchers found that more than 70% of 350 to 500 genotyped donors fell within the Caucasian-associated ancestry cluster. Overall study findings and caveats: Later on, an analysis tied approximately 15,000 TCR beta sequences to HLA alleles at 0.05 false discovery rate.

V shed 3 bases, J shed 2 bases, and the junction held 5 bases outside the gene matches. There are 15 residues in the CDR3. Germline V gene lookup returns CDR1 SGHDT and CDR2 YYEEEE. Turning to this clone: The antigen remains undetermined.

PCR primers comprised 60 Vbeta and 13 Jbeta primers. Only in-frame clones appear in the TCRdb table, and some are missing; sequencing was by immunoSEQ multiplex PCR. This sample has 150,000 to 200,000 clones; roughly four fifths occur once, and the top ten carry about 4.9%. The sequenced sample consisted of PBMCs. The chain joins TRBV5-6 to TRBJ1-3; 7 bases agree with TRBD1. The clonotype comes from a girl between 10 and 17 years old in good health and CMV-seropositive. The CDR3 reads CASSWDSAAGNTIYF. For the CDR3, the DNA is TGTGCCAGCAGCTGGGACAGCGCGGCTGGAAACACCATATATTTT.